The 2 T cell receptor beta chains below come from one sample, sequenced in a study of OX40 agonist ivuxolimab in advanced cancers. Assay used: immunoSEQ multiplex PCR; TCRdb lists only in-frame clones, some missing. The repertoire holds some 68,000 clones, with approximately 80% as singletons. The sample here was CD4+ or CD8+ T cells sorted from blood, taken in a trial of the OX40 agonist ivuxolimab. These receptors all come from an adult with an advanced solid tumor such as melanoma, head and neck, liver or kidney cancer.

The chain combines TRBV25-1 with TRBJ2-7; tentative D call: TRBD1 (6 bases). Germline-derived CDR1 and CDR2 are MGHDK and SYGVNS. The CDR3 is 14 amino acids. With 0 bases removed from V and 4 bases from J, the gap between germline ends came to 10 bases. The CDR3 loop is CASSEYPGEYEQYF. Written as DNA, the CDR3 is TGTGCCAGCAGTGAATACCCAGGGGAGTACGAGCAGTACTTC.

The CDR3 here is CASIHPGGYNEQFF. The CDR3 coding sequence is TGTGCCAGCATCCACCCGGGGGGATACAATGAGCAGTTCTTC. The chain has TRBV2 and TRBJ2-1; 7 bases are shared with TRBD2. The germline V gene has CDR1 SNHLY and CDR2 FYNNEI. This CDR3 has 14 residues. The J segment lost 4 bases and the V segment lost 7 bases, leaving 7 bases of the junction unmatched.